These T cell receptor beta chains were read from a single sample in a study of blood T cells in healthy people across ages. One entry per CDR3 protein results from TCRdb running MiXCR on the 5' RACE reads. The sample holds some 710,000 distinct CDR3 sequences; about a fifth are singletons and the top ten take roughly a fifth. The sequenced sample was blood. The source of these receptors is a man aged 65 to 85 in good health. The CDR3 runs from the conserved cysteine through the conserved F or W. D genes are given only for firm matches. The size field is filled for only some rows; it gives once, few, many or a size class.

D,J,size,V,CDR3,DNA
.,TRBJ2-3,.,TRBV11-2,CASSSEGVMTDTQYF,TGTGCCAGCAGCTCCGAGGGGGTGATGACAGATACGCAGTATTTT
TRBD2,TRBJ2-3,once,TRBV10-3,CAIRPGLAGHTDTQYF,TGTGCCATCAGGCCGGGACTAGCGGGTCACACAGATACGCAGTATTTT
.,TRBJ2-3,.,TRBV5-1,CAGSLGLAVGTQYF,TGCGCCGGCAGCTTGGGGCTAGCAGTCGGTACGCAGTATTTT
.,TRBJ2-1,few,TRBV6-6,CASSYSGDYNEQFF,TGTGCCAGCAGTTACTCTGGAGACTACAATGAGCAGTTCTTC
.,TRBJ1-4,few,TRBV7-2,CAARRASNEKLFF,TGTGCCGCGAGGCGTGCTTCTAATGAAAAACTGTTTTTT
.,TRBJ2-3,.,TRBV20-1,CSDGRLDTQYF,TGCAGTGACGGACGGCTCGATACGCAGTATTTT
.,TRBJ2-5,.,TRBV3-1,CASSHNVETQYF,TGTGCCAGCAGCCATAATGTCGAGACCCAGTACTTC
.,TRBJ2-5,few,TRBV2,CASSERLQGSGETQYF,TGTGCCAGCAGTGAGCGGCTACAGGGATCGGGAGAGACCCAGTACTTC
.,TRBJ2-1,few,TRBV12-3/TRBV12-4,CASSRLHEQFF,TGTGCCAGCAGTCGTCTTCATGAGCAGTTCTTC
TRBD2,TRBJ2-2,.,TRBV20-1,CSATSGSISGELFF,TGCAGTGCTACTAGCGGGAGCATCTCCGGGGAGCTGTTTTTT
.,TRBJ2-3,few,TRBV5-5,CASSYFLDPRTDTQYF,TGTGCCAGCAGCTATTTTCTAGATCCTCGCACAGATACGCAGTATTTT
TRBD1,TRBJ2-7,.,TRBV20-1,CSGSTGGDEQYF,TGCAGTGGAAGTACAGGGGGCGACGAGCAGTACTTC
.,TRBJ2-7,.,TRBV7-9,CASSLVGEIDYEQYF,TGTGCCAGCAGCTTAGTCGGAGAAATAGACTACGAGCAGTACTTC
.,TRBJ2-3,few,TRBV27,CASRPRRSSSGTDTQYF,TGTGCCAGCAGGCCGAGGAGAAGTAGCTCTGGCACAGATACGCAGTATTTT
TRBD2,TRBJ2-3,few,TRBV12-3/TRBV12-4,CASSLAILAGSTDTQYF,TGTGCCAGCAGTTTGGCCATACTAGCGGGAAGCACAGATACGCAGTATTTT
.,TRBJ1-1,.,TRBV5-1,CASSLAGGANTEAFF,TGCGCCAGCAGCTTAGCCGGGGGGGCGAACACTGAAGCTTTCTTT
.,TRBJ2-5,few,TRBV18,CASSPDSSWETQYF,TGTGCCAGCTCACCAGACAGTTCATGGGAGACCCAGTACTTC
.,TRBJ1-4,.,TRBV7-8,CASSLDRNSNEKLFF,TGTGCCAGCAGCTTAGACAGAAATAGTAATGAAAAACTGTTTTTT
.,TRBJ2-3,.,TRBV6-4,CASSTSRTGTDTQYF,TGTGCCAGCAGCACGTCACGGACTGGCACAGATACGCAGTATTTT
.,TRBJ2-7,few,TRBV24-1,CATSDNGGAGSSYEQYF,TGTGCCACCAGTGATAATGGCGGAGCCGGTAGCTCCTACGAGCAGTACTTC
.,TRBJ1-5,.,TRBV7-2,CASSLSRVGKPQHF,TGTGCCAGCAGCTTAAGCAGGGTCGGGAAGCCCCAGCATTTT
TRBD2,TRBJ2-5,.,TRBV20-1,CSAPLWTSRETQYF,TGCAGTGCCCCACTGTGGACTAGCCGGGAGACCCAGTACTTC
.,TRBJ1-4,.,TRBV5-1,CASSLSSGEEKLFF,TGCGCCAGCAGCTTGAGCAGTGGGGAAGAAAAACTGTTTTTT
.,TRBJ2-2,few,TRBV5-1,CASSLEARGSGELFF,TGCGCCAGCAGCTTGGAAGCCAGGGGATCCGGGGAGCTGTTTTTT
TRBD1,TRBJ1-1,few,TRBV19,CASSIPSTGSTEAFF,TGTGCCAGTAGTATTCCCTCGACAGGGAGCACTGAAGCTTTCTTT
.,TRBJ1-2,.,TRBV20-1,CSALPLEQALWGYTF,TGCAGTGCTTTACCCCTCGAGCAGGCCCTTTGGGGCTACACCTTC
.,TRBJ2-1,few,TRBV7-8,CASSLATGTNEQFF,TGTGCCAGCAGCTTAGCCACCGGGACCAATGAGCAGTTCTTC
TRBD2,TRBJ2-1,.,TRBV7-6,CASSSGLDLYNEQFF,TGTGCCAGCAGCTCCGGACTAGACCTCTACAATGAGCAGTTCTTC
.,TRBJ2-3,.,TRBV15,CATSRGMSDTQYF,TGTGCCACCAGCAGAGGGATGAGTGATACGCAGTATTTT
.,TRBJ2-1,many,TRBV7-7,CASSLRGAGYNEQFF,TGTGCCAGCAGCCTCCGGGGGGCAGGGTACAATGAGCAGTTCTTC
.,TRBJ1-2,.,TRBV3-1,CASSQTGGGNYGYTF,TGTGCCAGCAGCCAGACCGGAGGGGGAAACTATGGCTACACCTTC
TRBD1,TRBJ2-1,.,TRBV7-3,CASSSAGTGSYNEQFF,TGTGCCAGCAGCTCGGCCGGGACAGGGTCCTACAATGAGCAGTTCTTC
.,TRBJ1-4,.,TRBV10-2,CASSAETAGNEKLFF,TGCGCCAGCAGCGCCGAGACAGCCGGTAATGAAAAACTGTTTTTT
.,TRBJ2-4,few,TRBV14,CASSQDPGKGPSKNIQYF,TGTGCCAGCAGCCAAGATCCTGGAAAGGGGCCCTCCAAAAACATTCAGTACTTC
TRBD2,TRBJ2-3,few,TRBV5-1,CASSPSSGGGTDTQYF,TGCGCCAGCAGCCCCTCTAGCGGGGGCGGCACAGATACGCAGTATTTT
.,TRBJ2-1,.,TRBV20-1,CSARNLAVGGSYNEQFF,TGCAGTGCTAGAAACCTAGCAGTCGGAGGATCCTACAATGAGCAGTTCTTC
.,TRBJ1-1,few,TRBV7-9,CASSMTGTSMGYTEAFF,TGTGCCAGCAGCATGACCGGGACTTCAATGGGGTACACTGAAGCTTTCTTT
TRBD1,TRBJ2-7,.,TRBV5-1,CASSLAPTGAYEQYF,TGCGCCAGCAGCTTGGCGCCGACAGGGGCCTACGAGCAGTACTTC
.,TRBJ1-1,few,TRBV3-1,CASSQVRTDKGTEAFF,TGTGCCAGCAGCCAGGTCCGGACCGATAAAGGGACTGAAGCTTTCTTT
.,TRBJ2-3,.,TRBV6-6,CASSYSRGAASTDTQYF,TGTGCCAGCAGTTACTCGAGGGGGGCGGCTAGCACAGATACGCAGTATTTT
.,TRBJ2-7,few,TRBV5-1,CASSSGGIGGSYEQYF,TGCGCCAGCAGCTCCGGAGGTATCGGGGGATCCTACGAGCAGTACTTC
.,TRBJ2-3,.,TRBV14,CASSHPFGSTDTQYF,TGTGCCAGCAGCCATCCCTTCGGAAGCACAGATACGCAGTATTTT
TRBD2,TRBJ2-7,few,TRBV4-2,CASSPGGASGTYEQYF,TGTGCCAGCAGCCCAGGAGGGGCTAGCGGAACCTACGAGCAGTACTTC
.,TRBJ2-3,few,TRBV7-9,CASSLGLNTQYF,TGTGCCAGCAGCCTTGGACTGAATACGCAGTATTTT
.,TRBJ1-2,few,TRBV7-9,CASSLGSGGSYGYTF,TGTGCCAGCAGCTTAGGATCGGGGGGCTCCTATGGCTACACCTTC
.,TRBJ2-3,few,TRBV6-6,CASNPGGHNTDTQYF,TGTGCCAGCAACCCCGGGGGACATAACACAGATACGCAGTATTTT
.,TRBJ2-5,few,TRBV5-1,CASSLGWGNQETQYF,TGCGCCAGCAGCTTGGGGTGGGGCAATCAAGAGACCCAGTACTTC
.,TRBJ2-2,.,TRBV5-5,CASSVRVDGELFF,TGTGCCAGCAGCGTGCGAGTTGACGGGGAGCTGTTTTTT